The 7 T cell receptor beta chains given below trace back to one sample, sequenced in a study of cytomegalovirus exposure and HLA in healthy donors. PCR was performed using 60 Vbeta and 13 Jbeta primers. This table comes from immunoSEQ multiplex PCR, and its TCRdb copy is limited to in-frame clones, with some not included. This table has around 100,000 clones, more than 60% appearing once. Material: PBMCs. These receptors were collected from a female donor in good health and CMV-seropositive.

The chain uses TRBV4-2 and TRBJ2-1, with 7 positions matching TRBD2. J gave up 8 bases and V 4 bases, and 11 bases lay outside the gene matches. Germline lookup yields CDR1 LGHNA and CDR2 YNFKEQ. This CDR3 is built from 15 residues. The DNA for the CDR3 is TGTGCCAGCAGCCTAAGACTAGCCTCTATCGATGAGCAGTTCTTC. Translated: CASSLRLASIDEQFF.

J is TRBJ1-1 and V is TRBV11-2; a possible D gene is TRBD1 (5 bases). The CDR3 has 15 amino acids. Trimming cost V 1 base and J 2 bases, with 11 bases left between them. CDR1 SGHAT and CDR2 FQNNGV come from the germline V gene. CDR3 nucleotide sequence: TGTGCCAGCAGCTTAGTTGGGACTCACAACACTGAAGCTTTCTTT. Amino acids: CASSLVGTHNTEAFF. The full variable domain, completed using reference TRBV11-2 and TRBJ1-1, is EAGVAQSPRYKIIEKRQSVAFWCNPISGHATLYWYQQILGQGPKLLIQFQNNGVVDDSQLPKDRFSAERLKGVDSTLKIQPAKLEDSAVYLCASSLVGTHNTEAFFGQGTRLTVV.

J is TRBJ2-5 and V is TRBV9; tentatively, D is TRBD2 (6 bases). V was trimmed by 0 bases and J by 4 bases, leaving 10 bases between them. The CDR3 is 14 residues long. Germline V gene data show CDR1 as SGDLS and CDR2 as YYNGEE. This chain's CDR3 is CASSVDSGVETQYF. The CDR3, as DNA: TGTGCCAGCAGCGTAGATTCGGGGGTAGAGACCCAGTACTTC. Supplemented by reference TRBV9 and TRBJ2-5, the full variable domain reads DSGVTQTPKHLITATGQRVTLRCSPRSGDLSVYWYQQSLDQGLQFLIQYYNGEERAKGNILERFSAQQFPDLHSELNLSSLELGDSALYFCASSVDSGVETQYFGPGTRLLVL.

The chain employs TRBV27 and TRBJ2-7; perhaps TRBD1 as D (6 bases). The germline V gene encodes CDR1 MNHEY and CDR2 SMNVEV (reference sequence). The CDR3 covers 13 residues. The V and J ends lost 2 bases and 6 bases respectively, with 11 bases between them. CDR3 in amino acids: CASSLSRGVEQYF. Written as DNA, the CDR3 is TGTGCCAGCAGTTTAAGCAGGGGTGTCGAGCAGTACTTC.

V is TRBV6-6 and J is TRBJ1-5; 8 bases are shared with TRBD1. The length of the CDR3 is 16 residues. With V trimmed by 6 bases and J by 2 bases, 9 bases remained unmatched. Germline values: CDR1 MNHNY, CDR2 SVGAGI (reference sequence). CDR3 sequence: CASSSRTGRRNQPQHF. The CDR3 nucleotides are TGTGCCAGCAGCTCTCGGACAGGGAGGCGCAATCAGCCCCAGCATTTT.

The V call is TRBV4-1, the J call TRBJ1-1, with no clear D. V was cut by 4 bases and J by 5 bases, with 17 bases left in between. This CDR3 is built from 15 residues. In germline, CDR1 is MGHRA, CDR2 YSYEKL. The DNA for the CDR3 is TGCGCCAGCAGCCTCCAATGGGCCGCCTGGACTGAAGCTTTCTTT. Residues: CASSLQWAAWTEAFF.

The gene calls are TRBV27 and TRBJ1-1; 10 nucleotides align to TRBD1. In germline, CDR1 is MNHEY, CDR2 SMNVEV (reference sequence). V gave up 1 base and J gave up 4 bases; unmatched junction bases: 3. The CDR3 consists of 15 residues. CDR3 sequence (DNA): TGTGCCAGCAGTTTATTGGGACAGGGGTTCACTGAAGCTTTCTTT. Translation gives CASSLLGQGFTEAFF.